Below are 13 T cell receptor beta chains sequenced from a single sample in a study of shared clonotypes between healthy human individuals. Using immunoSEQ multiplex PCR, the repertoire was profiled, and TCRdb retains in-frame clones only, with some absent. Among 2 million to 2.5 million clones listed, 85% to 95% were seen once. The sample was naive CD4+ T cells from PBMCs. The subset denotes: CD45RA+ positively selected. The receptors stem from a man younger than 35 in good health. Some clones in this sample may be carry-over from other donors' samples.

The chain links TRBV9 to TRBJ1-2, with 8 bases lining up with TRBD1. Trimming at V came to 0 bases and at J to 2 bases, leaving 15 bases not matched to a gene. The CDR3 length is 19 residues. Germline lookup yields CDR1 SGDLS and CDR2 YYNGEE. In DNA form, the CDR3 reads TGTGCCAGCAGCGTAGGCAGGGGGCGAACCTCCATGCCAAACTATGGCTACACCTTC. Translated: CASSVGRGRTSMPNYGYTF.

This sequence joins TRBV10-1 and TRBJ2-7, with 8 positions matching TRBD2. J gave up 9 bases and V 8 bases, and 12 bases lay outside the gene matches. The CDR3 loop spans 13 amino acids. In germline, CDR1 is WNHNN, CDR2 SYGVQD (reference sequence). Here the CDR3 reads CASSLRAGGVQYF. The CDR3, as DNA: TGCGCCAGCTCCCTTAGGGCGGGAGGTGTGCAGTACTTC.

The chain carries TRBV21-1 and TRBJ1-2. TRBV21-1 is reported as a pseudogene. The CDR3 runs to 14 residues. The DNA of the CDR3 is TGTGCCAGCAGCAGCGGGACGGTAAGCTATGGCTACACCTTC. This sequence encodes CASSSGTVSYGYTF.

This clone showed up just once. This chain joins TRBV29-1 and TRBJ2-3; D is unresolved. Between the trimmed V and J ends, which lost 2 bases and 13 bases, there was a span of 13 bases. Looked up from germline, CDR1 is SQVTM and CDR2 is ANQGSEA. The CDR3 is made up of 11 amino acids. The DNA of the CDR3 is TGCAGCGTTGAATGGGCCCAAGTTAAGTATTTT. This codes for CSVEWAQVKYF.

This chain uses TRBV7-6 with TRBJ2-1; 11 nucleotides agree with TRBD2. CDR1 is SGHVS and CDR2 is FNYEAQ in the germline V gene. The length of the CDR3 is 17 residues. Trimming removed 5 bases from V and 0 bases from J; junction bases left unmatched: 6. DNA of the CDR3: TGTGCCAGCAGCACGGGACTAGCGGCGAGCTCCTACAATGAGCAGTTCTTC. Its protein product is CASSTGLAASSYNEQFF.

The chain joins TRBV7-2 to TRBJ1-1; 7 bases are shared with TRBD1. Germline CDR1 is SGHTA and CDR2 is FQGNSA. V lost 8 bases, J lost 3 bases, and 12 bases stayed unmatched. This CDR3 region has 15 residues. As DNA, the CDR3 is TGTGCCAGCGGAAGACGACAGGGCGGGGACACTGAAGCTTTCTTT. It is translated as CASGRRQGGDTEAFF. Combining the CDR3 with reference TRBV7-2 and TRBJ1-1 gives the whole variable domain GAGVSQSPSNKVTEKGKDVELRCDPISGHTALYWYRQSLGQGLEFLIYFQGNSAPDKSGLPSDRFSAERTGGSVSTLTIQRTQQEDSAVYLCASGRRQGGDTEAFFGQGTRLTVV.

The J gene is TRBJ2-5, the V gene TRBV30; D gene ambiguous. The end of the DNA is better explained by TRBJ2-7, so the J call may be wrong. Germline assignment: CDR1 GTSNPN and CDR2 SVGIG (reference sequence). The CDR3 has 13 amino acids. The chain's CDR3 is CAWSMGHSYEQYF. CDR3 DNA: TGTGCCTGGAGTATGGGCCACTCCTACGAGCAGTACTTC.

The chain joins TRBV28 to TRBJ2-7, with 8 bases matching TRBD1. Germline V lookup: CDR1 MDHEN, CDR2 SYDVKM. The CDR3 is made up of 15 amino acids. Trimming at V came to 2 bases and at J to 7 bases, leaving 10 bases not matched to a gene. The CDR3 here is CASSLRQGRLGEQYF. CDR3 coding DNA: TGTGCCAGCAGTTTAAGACAGGGGAGGCTCGGGGAGCAGTACTTC.

V and J are TRBV28 and TRBJ1-2, with D possibly being TRBD1 (5 bases). Germline V lookup: CDR1 MDHEN, CDR2 SYDVKM. Trimming pared 11 bases from V and 2 bases from J, leaving 15 bases between. This CDR3 has 13 residues. CDR3 protein: CASTRDENYGYTF. The CDR3 DNA reads TGTGCCTCCACCCGGGACGAGAACTATGGCTACACCTTC.

This clone showed up just once. The chain employs TRBV7-6 and TRBJ2-7, with 11 bases that match TRBD2. The length of the CDR3 is 16 residues. The trim removed 4 bases at V and 3 bases at J, leaving 8 bases unmatched. Germline values: CDR1 SGHVS, CDR2 FNYEAQ. CDR3 amino acids: CASSSSGGTSGYEQYF. In DNA, the CDR3 is TGTGCCAGCAGCTCTTCGGGGGGGACTAGCGGCTACGAGCAGTACTTC.

The CDR3 DNA follows: TGCAGCGTTGAACAAAGTGGGACCCAGTACTTC. This translates into CSVEQSGTQYF. V and J are TRBV29-1 and TRBJ2-5; D is unresolved. Per the germline V gene, CDR1 is SQVTM and CDR2 is ANQGSEA. V dropped 2 bases and J dropped 7 bases, with 8 bases sitting between them. The CDR3 is 11 amino acids.

The chain uses TRBV6-1 and TRBJ2-5; D possibly uses TRBD1 or TRBD2 (5 bases each). The germline V gene encodes CDR1 MNHNS and CDR2 SASEGT. The length of the CDR3 is 14 residues. Between the trimmed V and J ends, which lost 7 bases and 2 bases, there was a span of 14 bases. The CDR3 region has the DNA TGTGCCAGCATCCCCCGAGGGGATCAAGAGACCCAGTACTTC. Translated, it gives CASIPRGDQETQYF.

This clone was observed a few times. The CDR3 DNA is TGTGCCAGCAGCCCGACAGGGAATGGGCTGTTTTTT. Its translation is CASSPTGNGLFF. This chain joins TRBV7-9 and TRBJ2-2; 7 bases fit TRBD1. The CDR3 length is 12 residues. V was clipped by 5 bases and J by 13 bases; unmatched bases: 7. Germline CDR1 reads SEHNR; CDR2 reads FQNEAQ (reference sequence).